Listed below are T cell receptor beta chains from one sample, sequenced in a study of Tregs in tolerant kidney transplant recipients. Clones were sequenced by immunoSEQ multiplex PCR, and TCRdb holds only the in-frame ones, with some missing. The data hold approximately 60,000 clones, with 95% to 98% observed a single time. The source was Tregs from blood, collected before the transplant. The receptors come from a human donor who received a combined kidney and bone marrow transplant. CDR3s include the opening cysteine and the closing phenylalanine or tryptophan. A D gene is named only where the DNA matches it firmly. Size values are once, few and many counts, or a class for expanded clones, and some rows have none.

J gene | D gene | V gene | clone size | CDR3 DNA | CDR3 protein
TRBJ2-7 | - | TRBV19 | - | TGTGCCAGTAGCGCTATTAACAGGGACGTACAGTACTTC | CASSAINRDVQYF
TRBJ2-1 | - | TRBV5-1 | - | TGCGCCAGCAGCTCAACGGGACAATCCTACAATGAGCAGTTCTTC | CASSSTGQSYNEQFF
TRBJ2-5 | - | TRBV6-5 | - | TGTGCCAGCAGTTCGCAAGAGACCCAGTACTTC | CASSSQETQYF
TRBJ2-2 | - | TRBV7-3 | - | TGTGCCAGCAGCCCTTTTGGGGGGTCGAACACCGGGGAGCTGTTTTTT | CASSPFGGSNTGELFF
TRBJ2-2 | TRBD1 | TRBV4-1 | - | TGCGCCAGCAGCCCGGGACAGGGCGTCGGGGAGCTGTTTTTT | CASSPGQGVGELFF
TRBJ1-3 | - | TRBV7-8 | - | TGTGCCAGCAGCTTCACAGGGCGCTCTGGAAACACCATATATTTT | CASSFTGRSGNTIYF
TRBJ2-1 | TRBD2 | TRBV4-1 | - | TGCGCCAGCAGCCAAGATGAGCGGGAGGGGTACAATGAGCAGTTCTTC | CASSQDEREGYNEQFF
TRBJ2-3 | TRBD2 | TRBV4-1 | few | TGCGCCAGCAGCGAAGGACTAGCGGGGGGCACAGATACGCAGTATTTT | CASSEGLAGGTDTQYF
TRBJ1-4 | - | TRBV27 | once | TGTGCCAGCAGTTTACAGGGCTTAGGAAAACTGTTTTTT | CASSLQGLGKLFF
TRBJ1-5 | - | TRBV27 | - | TGTGCCAGCAGTTTAGTCACGGGGGGGCAGCCCCAGCATTTT | CASSLVTGGQPQHF
TRBJ2-7 | TRBD2 | TRBV7-7 | - | TGTGCCAGCAGCTTTGGAGTAGCGGGACCCTACGAGCAGTACTTC | CASSFGVAGPYEQYF
TRBJ2-1 | - | TRBV6-5 | - | TGTGCCAGCAGTTATAGCCTTTACTCCTACAATGAGCAGTTCTTC | CASSYSLYSYNEQFF
TRBJ2-5 | - | TRBV4-1 | - | TGCGCCAGCAGCCAAGGATTGCTGACTAAAGCCCAAACCCAGTACTTC | CASSQGLLTKAQTQYF
TRBJ1-1 | TRBD1 | TRBV6-6 | - | TGTGCCAGCAGACCCCGACAGGGTTCCGAGACTGAAGCTTTCTTT | CASRPRQGSETEAFF
TRBJ2-7 | TRBD1 | TRBV4-2 | - | TGTGCCAGCAGCCAGGGCGCGGCAGGGGGAAACTACGAGCAGTACTTC | CASSQGAAGGNYEQYF
TRBJ2-4 | - | TRBV20-1 | - | TGCAGTGCTAGAGGGCGGGGTTTTCAGTACTTC | CSARGRGFQYF